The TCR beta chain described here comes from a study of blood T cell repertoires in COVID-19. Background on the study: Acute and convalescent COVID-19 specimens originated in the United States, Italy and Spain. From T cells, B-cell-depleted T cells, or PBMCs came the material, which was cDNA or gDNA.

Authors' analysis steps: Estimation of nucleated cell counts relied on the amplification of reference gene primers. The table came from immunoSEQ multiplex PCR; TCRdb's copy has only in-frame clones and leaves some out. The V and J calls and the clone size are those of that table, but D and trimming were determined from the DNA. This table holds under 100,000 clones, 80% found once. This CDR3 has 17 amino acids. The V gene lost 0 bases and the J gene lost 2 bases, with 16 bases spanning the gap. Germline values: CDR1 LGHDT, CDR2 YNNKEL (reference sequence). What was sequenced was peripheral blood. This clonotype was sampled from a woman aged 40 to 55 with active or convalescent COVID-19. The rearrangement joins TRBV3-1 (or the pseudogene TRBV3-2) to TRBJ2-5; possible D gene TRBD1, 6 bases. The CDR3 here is CASSQDRLAQGQETQYF. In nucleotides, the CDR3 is TGTGCCAGCAGCCAAGATCGTTTGGCCCAGGGGCAAGAGACCCAGTACTTC.